The 19 T cell receptor beta chains presented below share a single source sample, sequenced in a study of T cell responses to AZD1222 COVID-19 vaccine. Here immunoSEQ multiplex PCR was the method, and the copy in TCRdb shows in-frame clones only, minus some. The sample shows approximately 170,000 clones, roughly nine tenths of them seen only once. The sample here was peripheral blood, taken 28 days after the second AZD1222 dose. These receptors were collected from an adult who received the AZD1222 COVID-19 vaccine.

The chain recombines TRBV7-2 with TRBJ1-1, with D tentatively TRBD1 (5 bases). The germline V and J ends were trimmed by 3 bases and 3 bases, with 14 bases remaining between them. In germline, CDR1 is SGHTA, CDR2 FQGNSA. CDR3 length: 15 residues. CDR3 in amino acids: CASSFQGAVDTEAFF. CDR3 bases: TGTGCCAGCAGCTTTCAAGGGGCGGTGGACACTGAAGCTTTCTTT.

Here the CDR3 DNA reads TGTGCCAGCAGTGCGTCTGGGGAGCCCCAGCATTTT. It encodes CASSASGEPQHF. The chain is built from TRBV2 and TRBJ1-5; no clear D gene. CDR1 SNHLY and CDR2 FYNNEI come from the germline V gene. V was shortened by 4 bases and J by 8 bases, with 9 bases between the two germline ends. The CDR3 is made up of 12 amino acids. The complete variable domain, with remaining parts taken from reference TRBV2 and TRBJ1-5, reads EPEVTQTPSHQVTQMGQEVILRCVPISNHLYFYWYRQILGQKVEFLVSFYNNEISEKSEIFDDQFSVERPDGSNFTLKIRSTKLEDSAMYFCASSASGEPQHFGDGTRLSIL.

V is TRBV7-2 and J is TRBJ1-3; D is uncertain. Trimming pared 5 bases from V and 1 base from J, leaving 6 bases between. The length of the CDR3 is 13 residues. Germline V gene sequence: CDR1 SGHTA, CDR2 FQGNSA. CDR3 sequence: CASSTTSGNTIYF. Here the CDR3 DNA reads TGTGCCAGCAGCACTACATCTGGAAACACCATATATTTT.

As for this clone: Other DNA sequences within the sample encode an identical CDR3. The V call is TRBV6-5, the J call TRBJ1-4, with TRBD1 as a possible D gene (5 bases). The CDR3 totals 15 residues. Looked up from germline, CDR1 is MNHEY and CDR2 is SVGAGI. Trimming left V 0 bases short and J 8 bases short, with 13 bases between. The CDR3 nucleotides are TGTGCCAGCAGTTACTCAGGGCAGGGAGGAGAAAAACTGTTTTTT. Translation gives CASSYSGQGGEKLFF.

This rearrangement joins TRBV10-3 to TRBJ1-2; TRBD1 aligns across 8 bases. In germline, CDR1 is ENHRY, CDR2 SYGVKD. The V segment lost 2 bases and the J segment 4 bases; nucleotides outside the gene matches: 6. The length of the CDR3 is 15 residues. As DNA, the CDR3 is TGTGCCATCAGTGAGATGGCCAGGGGGCTCTATGGCTACACCTTC. Amino acids: CAISEMARGLYGYTF.

V is TRBV14 and J is TRBJ2-1; 11 positions match TRBD2. V dropped 0 bases and J dropped 3; count of bases not matched to a gene: 10. The CDR3 is made up of 19 amino acids. Germline V gene lookup returns CDR1 SGHDN and CDR2 FVKESK. CDR3 loop: CASSQDRSGLAGFYNEQFF. The CDR3 DNA reads TGTGCCAGCAGCCAAGATCGGAGTGGACTAGCGGGTTTCTACAATGAGCAGTTCTTC.

V is TRBV4-1 and J is TRBJ2-7; TRBD1 or TRBD2 may be the D gene (5 bases each). The CDR3 has 15 amino acids. Germline V gives CDR1 MGHRA, CDR2 YSYEKL. The V gene lost 0 bases and the J gene lost 3 bases, with 12 bases spanning the gap. The CDR3 nucleotides are TGCGCCAGCAGCCAAGAGCCTGGGACGGTCTACGAGCAGTACTTC. It translates to CASSQEPGTVYEQYF.

This chain links TRBV3-1 (or the pseudogene TRBV3-2) with TRBJ2-5; D gene unclear. This CDR3 has 13 residues. With 6 bases removed from V and 5 bases from J, the gap between germline ends came to 13 bases. Germline V gene data show CDR1 as LGHDT and CDR2 as YNNKEL (reference sequence). CDR3 loop: CASRVSPAETQYF. Here the CDR3 DNA reads TGTGCCAGCAGGGTATCGCCTGCGGAGACCCAGTACTTC.

The chain is built from TRBV6-5 and TRBJ1-4, with 8 bases that match TRBD1. CDR3 length equals 14 residues. Unmatched junction bases numbered 10, after V lost 8 bases and J lost 8 bases. Germline V CDR1 and CDR2: MNHEY, SVGAGI. CDR3 DNA sequence: TGTGCCAGCGGGGGATCAGGGGGCCGAGAAAAACTGTTTTTT. Encoded protein: CASGGSGGREKLFF.

This sequence joins TRBV5-5 and TRBJ2-2, with D perhaps assigned TRBD1 or TRBD2 (6 bases each). Germline V gene sequence: CDR1 SGHKS, CDR2 YYEKEE (reference sequence). There are 15 residues in the CDR3. V lost 2 bases and J 6 bases, leaving 14 bases between the germline ends. The CDR3 loop is CASSLGGTYAGELFF. CDR3 DNA: TGTGCCAGCAGCTTAGGGGGGACGTACGCCGGGGAGCTGTTTTTT.

The V and J genes are TRBV5-4 and TRBJ1-2; D perhaps matches TRBD1 (6 bases). With 4 bases removed from V and 8 bases from J, the gap between germline ends came to 18 bases. The CDR3 spans 14 residues. Germline V CDR1 and CDR2: SGHNT, YYREEE (reference sequence). The CDR3 reads CASSPEGGLRGYTF. The CDR3 bases are TGTGCCAGCAGCCCGGAGGGGGGCTTGAGAGGCTACACCTTC.

This clone was recorded a few times. This chain connects TRBV11-2 to TRBJ1-2; weak D call: TRBD1 (5 bases). The CDR3 has 15 residues. Germline CDR1 is SGHAT and CDR2 is FQNNGV. With 0 bases removed from V and 2 bases from J, the gap between germline ends came to 10 bases. The CDR3 DNA sequence: TGTGCCAGCAGCTTAGATGGCAGGGTCAACTATGGCTACACCTTC. Amino acid sequence: CASSLDGRVNYGYTF.

In this sample, this clone turned up once. J is TRBJ2-7 and V is TRBV4-2, with D perhaps TRBD1 (6 bases). Trimming left V 0 bases short and J 1 base short, with 10 bases between. The CDR3 is made up of 15 amino acids. CDR1 LGHNA and CDR2 YNFKEQ come from the germline V gene. CDR3 in amino acids: CASSQEETGSYEQYF. CDR3 DNA: TGTGCCAGCAGCCAAGAAGAGACAGGTTCCTACGAGCAGTACTTC.

V usage is TRBV5-1 and J usage is TRBJ1-1; the D is unclear. The CDR3 consists of 13 residues. V lost 0 bases to trimming and J lost 1 base, with 4 bases between them. Germline loops: CDR1 SGHRS, CDR2 YFSETQ. The CDR3 reads CASSLVANTEAFF. The CDR3 coding sequence is TGCGCCAGCAGCTTGGTTGCGAACACTGAAGCTTTCTTT.

The chain combines TRBV6-5 with TRBJ1-3, with no clear D. Germline CDR1 is MNHEY and CDR2 is SVGAGI. V shed 11 bases and J shed 0 bases, with 14 bases lying between them. This CDR3 spans 14 amino acids. This chain's CDR3 is CAAMGGYSGNTIYF. The CDR3 DNA sequence: TGTGCCGCAATGGGTGGTTACTCTGGAAACACCATATATTTT.

The chain employs TRBV29-1 and TRBJ2-7, with 7 nucleotides matching TRBD1. The CDR3 runs 14 residues. CDR1 and CDR2 from the germline V gene are SQVTM and ANQGSEA. J was trimmed by 2 bases and V by 2 bases; bases with no gene match: 6. The CDR3 loop is CSVEYQDRTYEQYF. The DNA of the CDR3 is TGCAGCGTTGAATACCAGGACAGGACCTACGAGCAGTACTTC.

V is TRBV20-1 and J is TRBJ2-7; 7 positions match TRBD2. The CDR3 contains 13 residues. Losses at the gene ends were 3 bases for V and 4 bases for J; bases not matched to a gene: 6. CDR1 is DFQATT, CDR2 SNEGSKA, per germline (reference sequence). The CDR3 sequence: CSASRAGQYEQYF. The CDR3 DNA is TGCAGTGCTAGTCGAGCGGGGCAGTACGAGCAGTACTTC.

The chain is built from TRBV11-2 and TRBJ1-3, with D unresolved. V was trimmed by 1 base and J by 5 bases, leaving 9 bases between them. In germline, CDR1 is SGHAT, CDR2 FQNNGV. The CDR3 totals 14 residues. The CDR3 reads CASSLARGRNTIYF. The CDR3 DNA is TGTGCCAGCAGCTTAGCTCGCGGTCGAAACACCATATATTTT.

The DNA for the CDR3 is TGTGCCAGTAGTGAAACTAGTCTGTACGAGCAGTACTTC. Protein sequence: CASSETSLYEQYF. The chain is built from TRBV19 and TRBJ2-7; weak D call: TRBD2 (5 bases). The CDR3 length is 13 residues. The ends were cut back, 5 bases at V and 4 bases at J, with 12 bases in the middle. In germline, CDR1 is LNHDA, CDR2 SQIVND (reference sequence).